This T cell receptor (beta chain) was sequenced for a study of cytomegalovirus exposure and HLA in healthy donors. Study-level findings and limits: A later analysis revealed that TCR association rates differed between HLA loci, peaking at DRB1 and bottoming out at HLA-C.

Germline CDR1 reads SGHTA; CDR2 reads FQGNSA. The CDR3 is made up of 15 amino acids. J was trimmed by 1 base and V by 1 base; bases with no gene match: 4. About this clone: The antigen is not known.

PCR employed 60 Vbeta and 13 Jbeta primers. The repertoire was sequenced with immunoSEQ multiplex PCR; TCRdb's copy has only in-frame clones and lacks some. Of fewer than 200,000 clones in the sample, about 86% were seen once. The sample comprised PBMCs. The chain uses TRBV7-2 and TRBJ2-7; 7 bases match TRBD2. This clonotype was obtained from a woman aged 25 to 45 in good health and CMV-seronegative. CDR3 amino acids: CASSLGGSQSYEQYF. CDR3 sequence (DNA): TGTGCCAGCAGCTTAGGCGGGAGTCAATCCTACGAGCAGTACTTC.